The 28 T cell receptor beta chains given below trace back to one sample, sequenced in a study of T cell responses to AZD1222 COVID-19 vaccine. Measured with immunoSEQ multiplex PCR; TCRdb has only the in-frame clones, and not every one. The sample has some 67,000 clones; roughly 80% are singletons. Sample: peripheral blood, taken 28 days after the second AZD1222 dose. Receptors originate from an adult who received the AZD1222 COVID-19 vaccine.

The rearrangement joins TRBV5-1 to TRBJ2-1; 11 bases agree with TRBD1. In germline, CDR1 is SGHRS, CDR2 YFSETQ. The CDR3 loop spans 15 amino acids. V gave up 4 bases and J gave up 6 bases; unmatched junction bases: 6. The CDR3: CASSPRDRGSNEQFF. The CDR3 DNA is TGCGCCAGCAGCCCTCGGGACAGGGGGTCCAATGAGCAGTTCTTC.

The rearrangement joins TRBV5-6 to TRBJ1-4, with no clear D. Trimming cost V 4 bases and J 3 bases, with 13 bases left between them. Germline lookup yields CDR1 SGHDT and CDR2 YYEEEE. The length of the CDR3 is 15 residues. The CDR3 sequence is CASSESGLPNEKLFF. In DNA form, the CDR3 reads TGTGCCAGCAGCGAGTCAGGCCTGCCTAATGAAAAACTGTTTTTT.

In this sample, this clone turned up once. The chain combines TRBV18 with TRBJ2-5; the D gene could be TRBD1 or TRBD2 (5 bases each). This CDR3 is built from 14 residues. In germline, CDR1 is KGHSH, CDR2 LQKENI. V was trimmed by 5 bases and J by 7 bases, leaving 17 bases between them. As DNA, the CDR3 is TGTGCCAGCTCAACTGGGACGGCACTCTGGACCCAGTACTTC. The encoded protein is CASSTGTALWTQYF.

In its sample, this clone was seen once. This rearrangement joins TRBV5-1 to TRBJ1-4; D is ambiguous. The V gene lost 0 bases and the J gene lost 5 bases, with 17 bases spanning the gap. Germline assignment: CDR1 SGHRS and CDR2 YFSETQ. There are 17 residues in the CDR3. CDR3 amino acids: CASSLGADTSGNEKLFF. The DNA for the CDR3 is TGCGCCAGCAGCTTGGGGGCCGACACCTCCGGGAATGAAAAACTGTTTTTT.

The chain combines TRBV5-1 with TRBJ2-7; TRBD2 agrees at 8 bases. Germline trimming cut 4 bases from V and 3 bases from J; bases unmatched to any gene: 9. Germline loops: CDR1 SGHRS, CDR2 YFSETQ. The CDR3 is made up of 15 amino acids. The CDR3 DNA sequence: TGCGCCAGCAGCAGCGGGGGTCAGGAGGGCTACGAGCAGTACTTC. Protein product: CASSSGGQEGYEQYF.

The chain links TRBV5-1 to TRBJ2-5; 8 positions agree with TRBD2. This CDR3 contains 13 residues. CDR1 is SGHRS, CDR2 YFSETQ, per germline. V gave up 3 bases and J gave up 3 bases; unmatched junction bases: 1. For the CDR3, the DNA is TGCGCCAGCAGCTATAGCGGGGAAGAGACCCAGTACTTC. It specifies CASSYSGEETQYF.

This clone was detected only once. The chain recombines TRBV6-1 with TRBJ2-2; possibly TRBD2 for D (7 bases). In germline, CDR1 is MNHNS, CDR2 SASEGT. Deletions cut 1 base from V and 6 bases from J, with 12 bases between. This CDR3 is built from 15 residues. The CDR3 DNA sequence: TGTGCCAGCAGTGAAGAGGGGGGGGAGGCCGGGGAGCTGTTTTTT. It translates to CASSEEGGEAGELFF.

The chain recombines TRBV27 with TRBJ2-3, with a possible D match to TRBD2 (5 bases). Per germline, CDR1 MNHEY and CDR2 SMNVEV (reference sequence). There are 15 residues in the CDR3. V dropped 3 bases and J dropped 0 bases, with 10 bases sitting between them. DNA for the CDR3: TGTGCCAGCAGTTTCAGGACTCCTAGCACAGATACGCAGTATTTT. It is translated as CASSFRTPSTDTQYF.

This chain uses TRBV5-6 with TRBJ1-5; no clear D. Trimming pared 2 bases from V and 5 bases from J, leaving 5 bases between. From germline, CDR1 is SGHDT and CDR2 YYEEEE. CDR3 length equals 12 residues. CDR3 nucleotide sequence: TGTGCCAGCAGCTTACTGTATCAGCCCCAGCATTTT. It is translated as CASSLLYQPQHF.

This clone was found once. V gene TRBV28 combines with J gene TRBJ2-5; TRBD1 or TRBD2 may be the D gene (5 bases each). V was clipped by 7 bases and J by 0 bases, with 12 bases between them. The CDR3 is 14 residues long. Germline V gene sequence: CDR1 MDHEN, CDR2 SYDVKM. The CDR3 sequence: CASTPGRNQETQYF. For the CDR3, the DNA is TGTGCCAGCACCCCGGGACGTAACCAAGAGACCCAGTACTTC. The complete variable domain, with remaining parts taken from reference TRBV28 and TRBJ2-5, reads DVKVTQSSRYLVKRTGEKVFLECVQDMDHENMFWYRQDPGLGLRLIYFSYDVKMKEKGDIPEGYSVSREKKERFSLILESASTNQTSMYLCASTPGRNQETQYFGPGTRLLVL.

The CDR3 DNA is TGTGCCAGCGATGACTATGGCTACACCTTC. Amino acid sequence: CASDDYGYTF. The genes are TRBV7-9 and TRBJ1-2; D remains ambiguous. The CDR3 runs to 10 residues. Between the trimmed V and J ends, which lost 8 bases and 3 bases, there was a span of 4 bases. The germline CDR1 and CDR2 sequences are SEHNR and FQNEAQ (reference sequence).

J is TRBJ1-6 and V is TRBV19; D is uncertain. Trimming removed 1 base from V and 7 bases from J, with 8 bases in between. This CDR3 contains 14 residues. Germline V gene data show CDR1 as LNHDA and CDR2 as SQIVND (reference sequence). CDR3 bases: TGTGCCAGTAGTATAGCGACGGCCAATTCACCCCTCCACTTT. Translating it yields CASSIATANSPLHF.

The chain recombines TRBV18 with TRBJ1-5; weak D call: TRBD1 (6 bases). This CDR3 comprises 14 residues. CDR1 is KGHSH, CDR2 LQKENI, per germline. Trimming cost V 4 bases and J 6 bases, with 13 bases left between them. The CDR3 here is CASSLQGWAQPQHF. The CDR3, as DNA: TGTGCCAGCTCACTACAGGGTTGGGCTCAGCCCCAGCATTTT.

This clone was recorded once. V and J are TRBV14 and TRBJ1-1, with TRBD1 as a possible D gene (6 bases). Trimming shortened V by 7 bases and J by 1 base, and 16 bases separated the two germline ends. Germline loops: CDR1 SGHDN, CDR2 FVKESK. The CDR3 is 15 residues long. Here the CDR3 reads CASIPRGAGNTEAFF. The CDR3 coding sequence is TGTGCCAGCATTCCTCGGGGGGCTGGGAACACTGAAGCTTTCTTT.

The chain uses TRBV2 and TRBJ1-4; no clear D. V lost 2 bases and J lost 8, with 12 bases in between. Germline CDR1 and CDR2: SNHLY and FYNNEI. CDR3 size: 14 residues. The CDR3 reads CASSEYAPGEKLFF. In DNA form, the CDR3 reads TGTGCCAGCAGTGAATATGCGCCGGGCGAAAAACTGTTTTTT.

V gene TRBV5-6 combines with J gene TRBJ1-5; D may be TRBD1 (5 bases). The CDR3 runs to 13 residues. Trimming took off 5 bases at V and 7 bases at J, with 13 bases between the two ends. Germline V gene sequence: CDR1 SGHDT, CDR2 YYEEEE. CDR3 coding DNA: TGTGCCAGCAGTTCAGGGTCGCAGCAGCCCCAGCATTTT. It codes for CASSSGSQQPQHF.

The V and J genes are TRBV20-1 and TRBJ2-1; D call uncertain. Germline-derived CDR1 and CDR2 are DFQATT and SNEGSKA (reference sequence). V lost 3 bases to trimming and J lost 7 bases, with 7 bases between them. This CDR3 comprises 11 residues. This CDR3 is CSASQENEQFF. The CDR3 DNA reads TGCAGTGCTAGTCAGGAAAATGAGCAGTTCTTC.

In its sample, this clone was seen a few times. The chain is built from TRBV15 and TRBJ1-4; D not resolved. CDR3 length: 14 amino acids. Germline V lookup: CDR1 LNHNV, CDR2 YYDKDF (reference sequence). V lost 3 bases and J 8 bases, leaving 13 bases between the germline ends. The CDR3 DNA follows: TGTGCCACCAGCAGTGGTATCGGGAGGGAAAAACTGTTTTTT. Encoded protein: CATSSGIGREKLFF.

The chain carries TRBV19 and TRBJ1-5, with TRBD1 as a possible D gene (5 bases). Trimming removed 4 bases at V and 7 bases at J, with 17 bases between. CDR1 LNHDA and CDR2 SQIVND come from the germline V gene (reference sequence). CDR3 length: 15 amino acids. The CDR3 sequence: CASSTWGSGYQPQHF. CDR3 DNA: TGTGCCAGTAGTACTTGGGGTTCAGGGTACCAGCCCCAGCATTTT.

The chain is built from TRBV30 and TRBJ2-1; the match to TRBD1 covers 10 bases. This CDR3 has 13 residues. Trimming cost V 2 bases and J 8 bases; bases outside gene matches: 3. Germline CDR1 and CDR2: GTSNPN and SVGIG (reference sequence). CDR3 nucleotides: TGTGCCTGGAGTTGGGACAGGGGTGATGAGCAGTTCTTC. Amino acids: CAWSWDRGDEQFF.

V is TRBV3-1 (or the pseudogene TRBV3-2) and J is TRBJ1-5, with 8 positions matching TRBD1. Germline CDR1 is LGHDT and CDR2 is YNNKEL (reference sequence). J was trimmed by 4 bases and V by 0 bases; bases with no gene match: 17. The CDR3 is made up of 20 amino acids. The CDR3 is CASSQDSLPGQADRNQPQHF. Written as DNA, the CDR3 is TGTGCCAGCAGCCAAGATTCTTTACCGGGACAGGCGGATCGGAATCAGCCCCAGCATTTT.

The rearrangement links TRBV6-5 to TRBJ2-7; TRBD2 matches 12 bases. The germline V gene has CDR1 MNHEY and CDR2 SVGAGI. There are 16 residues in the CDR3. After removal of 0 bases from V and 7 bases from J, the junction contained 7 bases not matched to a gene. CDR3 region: CASSYSSLAGGREQYF. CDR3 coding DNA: TGTGCCAGCAGTTACTCGAGTCTAGCGGGGGGGCGAGAGCAGTACTTC.

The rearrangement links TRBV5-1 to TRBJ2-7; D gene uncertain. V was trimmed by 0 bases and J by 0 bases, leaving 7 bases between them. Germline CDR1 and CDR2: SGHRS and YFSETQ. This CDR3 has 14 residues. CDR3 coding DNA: TGCGCCAGCAGCTTGGGGATGAGCTCCTACGAGCAGTACTTC. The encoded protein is CASSLGMSSYEQYF.

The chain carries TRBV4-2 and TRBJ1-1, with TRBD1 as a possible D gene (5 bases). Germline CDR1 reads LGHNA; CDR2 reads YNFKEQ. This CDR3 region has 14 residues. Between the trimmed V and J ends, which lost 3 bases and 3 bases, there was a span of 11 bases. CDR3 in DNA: TGTGCCAGCAGCCAGGTCACAGGCGACACTGAAGCTTTCTTT. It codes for CASSQVTGDTEAFF.

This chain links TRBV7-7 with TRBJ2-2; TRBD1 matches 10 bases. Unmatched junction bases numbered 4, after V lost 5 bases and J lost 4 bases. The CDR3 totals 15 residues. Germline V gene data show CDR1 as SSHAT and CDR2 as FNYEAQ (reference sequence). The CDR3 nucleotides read TGTGCCAGCAGCCCTCGGACAGGGGGCACCGGGGAGCTGTTTTTT. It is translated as CASSPRTGGTGELFF.

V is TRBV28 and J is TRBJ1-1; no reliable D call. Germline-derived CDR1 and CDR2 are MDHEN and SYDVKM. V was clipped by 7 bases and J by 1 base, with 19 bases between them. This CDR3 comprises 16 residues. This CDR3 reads CASTLRRAGGNTEAFF. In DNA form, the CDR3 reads TGTGCCAGCACCTTAAGGAGGGCAGGAGGGAACACTGAAGCTTTCTTT.

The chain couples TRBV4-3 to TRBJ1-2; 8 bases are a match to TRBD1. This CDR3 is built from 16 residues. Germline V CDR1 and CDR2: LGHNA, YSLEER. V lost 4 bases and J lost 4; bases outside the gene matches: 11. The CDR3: CASSLSTGEESYGYTF. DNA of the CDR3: TGCGCCAGCAGCCTCTCGACAGGGGAGGAGAGCTATGGCTACACCTTC.

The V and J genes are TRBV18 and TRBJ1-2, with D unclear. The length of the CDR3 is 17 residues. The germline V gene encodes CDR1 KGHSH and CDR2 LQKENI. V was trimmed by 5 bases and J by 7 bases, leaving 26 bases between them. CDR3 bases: TGTGCCAGCTCATCGGTCGTGGGCAGACTCTACTTCGGTGGCTACACCTTC. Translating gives CASSSVVGRLYFGGYTF. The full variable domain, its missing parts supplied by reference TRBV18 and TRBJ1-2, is NAGVMQNPRHLVRRRGQEARLRCSPMKGHSHVYWYRQLPEEGLKFMVYLQKENIIDESGMPKERFSAEFPKEGPSILRIQQVVRGDSAAYFCASSSVVGRLYFGGYTFGSGTRLTVV.